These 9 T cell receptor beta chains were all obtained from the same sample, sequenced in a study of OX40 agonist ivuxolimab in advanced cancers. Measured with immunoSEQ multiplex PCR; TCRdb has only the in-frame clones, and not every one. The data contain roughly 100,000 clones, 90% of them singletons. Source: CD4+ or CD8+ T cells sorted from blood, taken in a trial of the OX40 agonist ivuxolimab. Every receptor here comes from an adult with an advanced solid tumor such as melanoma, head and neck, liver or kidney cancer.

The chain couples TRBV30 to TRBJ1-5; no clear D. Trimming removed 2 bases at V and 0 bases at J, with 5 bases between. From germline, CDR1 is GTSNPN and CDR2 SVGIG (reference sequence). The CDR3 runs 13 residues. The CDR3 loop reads CAWSTASNQPQHF. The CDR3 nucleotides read TGTGCCTGGAGTACAGCTAGCAATCAGCCCCAGCATTTT.

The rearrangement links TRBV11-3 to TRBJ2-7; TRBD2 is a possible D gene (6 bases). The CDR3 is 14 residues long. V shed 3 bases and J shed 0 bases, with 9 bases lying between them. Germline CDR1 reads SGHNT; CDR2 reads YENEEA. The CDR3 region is CASSFGLNSYEQYF. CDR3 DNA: TGTGCCAGCAGCTTTGGACTAAACTCCTACGAGCAGTACTTC.

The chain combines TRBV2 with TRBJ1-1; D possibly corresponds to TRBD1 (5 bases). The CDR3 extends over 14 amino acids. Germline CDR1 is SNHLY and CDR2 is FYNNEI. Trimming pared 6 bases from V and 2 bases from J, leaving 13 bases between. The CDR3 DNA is TGTGCCAGCAGCTCACAGGTCCTAAACACTGAAGCTTTCTTT. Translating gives CASSSQVLNTEAFF.

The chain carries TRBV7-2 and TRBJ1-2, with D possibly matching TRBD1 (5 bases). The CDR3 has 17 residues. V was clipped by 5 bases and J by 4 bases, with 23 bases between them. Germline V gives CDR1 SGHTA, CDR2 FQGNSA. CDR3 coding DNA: TGTGCCAGCAGCCCAACACCGTCTCAGGGTGTCGGCTATGGCTACACCTTC. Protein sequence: CASSPTPSQGVGYGYTF.

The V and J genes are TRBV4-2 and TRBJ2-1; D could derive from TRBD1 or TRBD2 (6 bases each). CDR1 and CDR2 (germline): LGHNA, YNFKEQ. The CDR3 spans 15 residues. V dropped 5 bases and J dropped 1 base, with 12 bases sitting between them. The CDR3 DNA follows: TGTGCCAGCAGCGTGGAGGGGGGATCCTACAATGAGCAGTTCTTC. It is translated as CASSVEGGSYNEQFF.

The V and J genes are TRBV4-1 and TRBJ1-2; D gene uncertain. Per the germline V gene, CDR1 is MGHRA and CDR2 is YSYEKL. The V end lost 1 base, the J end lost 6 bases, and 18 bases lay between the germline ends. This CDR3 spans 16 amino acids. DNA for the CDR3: TGCGCCAGCAGCCAAGGGTTCGGGGTGAGGAAGGATGGCTACACCTTC. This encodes CASSQGFGVRKDGYTF.

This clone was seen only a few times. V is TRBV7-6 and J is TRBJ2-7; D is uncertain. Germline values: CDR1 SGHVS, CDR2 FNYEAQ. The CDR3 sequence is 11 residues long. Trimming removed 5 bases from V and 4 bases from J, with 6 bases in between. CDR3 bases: TGTGCCAGCAGCGAAGGGTACGAGCAGTACTTC. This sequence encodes CASSEGYEQYF.

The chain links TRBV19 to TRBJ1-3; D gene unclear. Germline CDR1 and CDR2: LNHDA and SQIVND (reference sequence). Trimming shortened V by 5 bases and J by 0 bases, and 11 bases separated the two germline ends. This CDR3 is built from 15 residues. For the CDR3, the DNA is TGTGCCAGTAGTCTGGGGTTTAGCTCTGGAAACACCATATATTTT. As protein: CASSLGFSSGNTIYF.

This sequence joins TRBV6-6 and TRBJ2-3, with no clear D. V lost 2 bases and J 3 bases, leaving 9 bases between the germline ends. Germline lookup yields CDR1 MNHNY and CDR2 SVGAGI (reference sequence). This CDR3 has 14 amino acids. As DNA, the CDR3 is TGTGCCAGCAGTTACCCAGGCCTTACAGATACGCAGTATTTT. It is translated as CASSYPGLTDTQYF.